A selection of T cell receptor beta chains follows, all from one sample in a study of siplizumab effects on memory and regulatory T cells. The antigens of these receptors remain unknown. The repertoire was sequenced with immunoSEQ multiplex PCR; TCRdb's copy has only in-frame clones and lacks some. In the table there are thousands of clones, about 60% of which are singletons. What was sequenced was CFSE-low (dividing) CD8+ T cells sorted from an allogeneic mixed lymphocyte reaction. These receptors came from a human donor in good health; the cells came from an allogeneic mixed lymphocyte reaction. Some clones in this sample may be carry-over from other donors' samples. Each CDR3 is given with its conserved first and last residue. The D gene is left open where the match is weak. Size tells how often a clone was seen (once, few, many) or the class of an expanded clone, and some rows leave it out.

j_call d_call v_call clone_size cdr3_aa cdr3_nt
TRBJ2-1 NA TRBV27 NA CASSLSSLHEQFF TGTGCCAGCAGTTTATCCTCCCTCCATGAGCAGTTCTTC
TRBJ2-3 TRBD1 TRBV7-8 NA CASSERTGFLDTQYF TGTGCCAGCAGCGAACGGACAGGGTTCTTGGATACGCAGTATTTT
TRBJ2-7 NA TRBV7-3 NA CASRDPGFETPGEQYF TGTGCCAGCAGGGATCCAGGGTTTGAGACCCCGGGCGAGCAGTACTTC
TRBJ2-7 NA TRBV29-1 few CSVAGGGGYEQYF TGCAGCGTTGCCGGCGGTGGGGGCTACGAGCAGTACTTC
TRBJ2-7 TRBD1 TRBV29-1 NA CSVEGTDRSSYEQYF TGCAGCGTTGAAGGGACGGACAGGTCCTCCTACGAGCAGTACTTC
TRBJ2-1 TRBD2 TRBV27 NA CASTELGLATHEQFF TGTGCCAGCACCGAATTAGGACTAGCGACCCATGAGCAGTTCTTC
TRBJ1-2 NA TRBV19 NA CASSIGTDIGYTF TGTGCCAGTAGTATAGGTACAGACATAGGGTACACCTTC
TRBJ2-3 TRBD2 TRBV7-6 once CASSDSGTSSPDTQYF TGTGCCAGCAGCGATTCCGGGACTAGTTCGCCAGATACGCAGTATTTT
TRBJ2-7 NA TRBV29-1 few CSVEDPAGEAGEQYF TGCAGCGTTGAAGATCCCGCAGGGGAGGCTGGGGAGCAGTACTTC
TRBJ2-3 NA TRBV9 NA CASSDGRAVLFTDTQYF TGTGCCAGCAGCGACGGAAGAGCGGTTCTCTTCACAGATACGCAGTATTTT
TRBJ2-3 NA TRBV5-6 NA CASSTLRGATDTQYF TGTGCCAGCAGCACACTCAGGGGGGCCACAGATACGCAGTATTTT
TRBJ1-2 NA TRBV9 few CASSARTQDDVYGYTF TGTGCCAGCAGCGCAAGGACACAGGACGACGTCTATGGCTACACCTTC
TRBJ2-7 NA TRBV19 NA CASSMGIPVYEQYF TGTGCCAGTAGTATGGGGATCCCCGTCTACGAGCAGTACTTC
TRBJ2-3 NA TRBV5-5 NA CASRGIVTDTQYF TGTGCCAGCAGGGGAATAGTAACAGATACGCAGTATTTT
TRBJ1-4 TRBD1 TRBV5-1 medium-sized CASSPTGAPLLFF TGCGCCAGCAGCCCCACAGGGGCCCCTCTGCTGTTTTTT
TRBJ2-2 TRBD2 TRBV4-1 NA CASTLTSGSTGELFF TGCGCCAGCACCTTGACTAGCGGGAGCACCGGGGAGCTGTTTTTT
TRBJ2-5 NA TRBV6-5 NA CASTFVRYLETQYF TGTGCCAGCACCTTCGTGAGGTATTTGGAGACCCAGTACTTC
TRBJ2-6 NA TRBV7-7 NA CASSRHFKCHKSGHVLTF TGTGCCAGCAGCAGACACTTTAAGTGCCACAAGTCGGGCCACGTCCTGACTTTC
TRBJ2-3 TRBD1 TRBV7-4 NA CASSLSRGPGTQYF TGTGCCAGCAGCTTAAGCAGGGGGCCTGGTACGCAGTATTTT
TRBJ2-7 NA TRBV6-5 NA CASSLDFASYEQYF TGTGCCAGCAGTTTGGACTTCGCCTCCTACGAGCAGTACTTC
TRBJ2-7 TRBD1 TRBV19 few CASSMGQFSYEQYF TGTGCCAGTAGTATGGGACAGTTCTCCTACGAGCAGTACTTC
TRBJ2-7 NA TRBV2 NA CASSEAVGPYEQYF TGTGCCAGCAGTGAAGCGGTCGGCCCGTACGAGCAGTACTTC
TRBJ1-1 TRBD1 TRBV5-4 few CASSLTGGGETEAFF TGTGCCAGCAGCTTGACAGGGGGCGGCGAAACTGAAGCTTTCTTT
TRBJ2-1 TRBD1 TRBV5-6 NA CASSARDRVDEQFF TGTGCCAGCAGCGCCCGGGACAGGGTCGATGAGCAGTTCTTC
TRBJ2-5 TRBD2 TRBV29-1 NA CSVEVVGAGWGETQYF TGCAGCGTTGAAGTAGTGGGAGCGGGGTGGGGTGAGACCCAGTACTTC
TRBJ1-1 NA TRBV6-4 few CASSDSGGNTEAFF TGTGCCAGCAGTGACTCGGGGGGGAACACTGAAGCTTTCTTT
TRBJ2-7 TRBD2 TRBV19 NA CASSPGTSGYEQYF TGTGCCAGTAGTCCCGGGACTAGCGGATACGAGCAGTACTTC
TRBJ2-7 NA TRBV19 NA CASSITQGYEQYF TGTGCCAGTAGTATAACGCAAGGGTACGAGCAGTACTTC
TRBJ1-2 TRBD1 TRBV29-1 NA CSVDGGQGLVRDGYTF TGCAGCGTTGATGGGGGACAGGGGTTGGTTAGAGATGGCTACACCTTC
TRBJ2-7 NA TRBV4-1 few CASSWTDGSSYEQYF TGCGCCAGCAGCTGGACGGACGGAAGCTCCTACGAGCAGTACTTC
TRBJ2-7 NA TRBV5-1 NA CASSLTFYEQYF TGCGCCAGCAGCTTGACATTCTACGAGCAGTACTTC
TRBJ2-5 NA TRBV13 few CASSLTETQYF TGTGCCAGCAGCTTAACAGAGACCCAGTACTTC
TRBJ2-7 TRBD1 TRBV19 NA CASSMGTGREQYF TGTGCCAGTAGTATGGGGACAGGGCGCGAGCAGTACTTC
TRBJ2-6 NA TRBV6-5 NA CASSSFFSGANVLTF TGTGCCAGCAGTTCCTTTTTCTCTGGGGCCAACGTCCTGACTTTC
TRBJ2-7 TRBD2 TRBV7-6 NA CASSLVASGAGPNEQYF TGTGCCAGCAGCTTAGTGGCTAGCGGGGCGGGACCCAACGAGCAGTACTTC
TRBJ2-2 NA TRBV19 few CASSIYGGNTGELFF TGTGCCAGTAGTATTTACGGCGGGAACACCGGGGAGCTGTTTTTT
TRBJ1-1 NA TRBV19 NA CASRTSDRPTEAFF TGTGCCAGTAGGACGTCTGACAGGCCCACTGAAGCTTTCTTT
TRBJ2-5 NA TRBV14 few CASSPQGGEETQYF TGTGCCAGCAGCCCCCAAGGGGGAGAAGAGACCCAGTACTTC
TRBJ1-2 NA TRBV7-6 few CASSLVEADGYTF TGTGCCAGCAGCTTAGTAGAAGCGGATGGCTACACCTTC
TRBJ2-1 TRBD2 TRBV15 NA CATSREGLAGAYNEQFF TGTGCCACCAGCAGAGAAGGACTAGCGGGGGCCTACAATGAGCAGTTCTTC
TRBJ2-2 NA TRBV7-9 few CASSAGTQYTGELFF TGTGCCAGCAGCGCCGGGACCCAGTACACCGGGGAGCTGTTTTTT
TRBJ1-1 TRBD1 TRBV6-1 once CASSGQGAPEAFF TGTGCCAGCAGTGGACAGGGGGCACCTGAAGCTTTCTTT
TRBJ2-1 NA TRBV7-3 NA CASSFGSGPYNEQFF TGTGCCAGCAGCTTCGGGTCCGGCCCCTACAATGAGCAGTTCTTC
TRBJ1-5 NA TRBV7-9 NA CASSLSPGSNQPQHF TGTGCCAGCAGCCTAAGCCCTGGCAGCAATCAGCCCCAGCATTTT
TRBJ2-1 NA TRBV2 once CASNTDSYNEQFF TGTGCCAGCAATACAGACTCCTACAATGAGCAGTTCTTC
TRBJ1-2 NA TRBV7-9 NA CASSLSINYGYTF TGTGCCAGCAGCTTATCCATTAACTATGGCTACACCTTC
TRBJ2-1 TRBD2 TRBV28 NA CASSLVRPGLAAHYNEQFF TGTGCCAGCAGTTTGGTGAGACCGGGACTAGCGGCGCACTACAATGAGCAGTTCTTC
TRBJ2-7 NA TRBV19 few CASSYGQFYEQYF TGTGCCAGTAGCTATGGACAGTTCTACGAGCAGTACTTC
TRBJ2-2 NA TRBV27 NA CASIPNQENTGELFF TGTGCCAGCATCCCTAACCAGGAAAACACCGGGGAGCTGTTTTTT
TRBJ1-2 NA TRBV7-9 NA CASSLMPQNYGYTF TGTGCCAGCAGCTTAATGCCCCAAAACTATGGCTACACCTTC
TRBJ2-7 TRBD2 TRBV2 large CASSNEIAGYSYEQYF TGTGCCAGCAGTAACGAAATAGCGGGGTACTCCTACGAGCAGTACTTC
TRBJ2-3 NA TRBV7-8 NA CASRENVIVTDTQYF TGTGCCAGCAGGGAAAACGTCATCGTCACAGATACGCAGTATTTT
TRBJ2-7 NA TRBV15 NA CATSRDRGAQYEQYF TGTGCCACCAGCAGAGATCGGGGGGCCCAGTACGAGCAGTACTTC